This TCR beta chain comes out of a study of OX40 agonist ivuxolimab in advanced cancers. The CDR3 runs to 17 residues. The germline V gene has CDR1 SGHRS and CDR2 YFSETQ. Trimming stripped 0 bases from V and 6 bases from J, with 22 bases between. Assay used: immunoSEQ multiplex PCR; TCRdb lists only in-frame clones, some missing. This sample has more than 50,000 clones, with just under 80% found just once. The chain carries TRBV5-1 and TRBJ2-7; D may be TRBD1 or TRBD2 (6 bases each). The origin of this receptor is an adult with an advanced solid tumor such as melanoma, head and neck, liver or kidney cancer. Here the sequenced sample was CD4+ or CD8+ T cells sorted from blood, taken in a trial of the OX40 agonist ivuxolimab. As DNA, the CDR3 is TGCGCCAGCAGCTTGGGAGGCGGGGTGGGCCAAGGGGGCGAGCAGTACTTC. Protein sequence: CASSLGGGVGQGGEQYF.